This T cell receptor (beta chain) originates from a study of identical twins. Study-level results: Researchers reported excess low generation probability among twin-shared out-of-frame alpha sequences.

Healthy Caucasians made up all donors. The germline gives CDR1 DFQATT, CDR2 SNEGSKA (reference sequence). V shed 2 bases, J shed 9 bases, and the junction held 8 bases outside the gene matches. The CDR3 extends over 14 amino acids. It was template switching that added a universal primer site, and there were unique molecular identifiers on the cDNA. In TCRdb, the 5' RACE reads were re-called with MiXCR into one record per CDR3 protein. The sample lists approximately 600,000 distinct CDR3 sequences; approximately 10% were seen once. Worth noting for this clonotype: Its specificity is not known.

The data also belong to a second study, concerning yellow fever vaccine responses in identical twins.

Material for sequencing was PBMCs. The receptor was isolated from a woman aged 18-35 years in good health. The V call is TRBV20-1, the J call TRBJ2-7, with TRBD1 identical over 12 bases. The CDR3, as DNA: TGCAGTGCTAGAACCCGGGACAGGGGGCAAGGGCAGTACTTC. Protein: CSARTRDRGQGQYF.